This T cell receptor beta chain was profiled in a study of cytomegalovirus exposure and HLA in healthy donors. Losses at the gene ends were 1 base for V and 1 base for J; bases not matched to a gene: 4. Germline lookup yields CDR1 SEHNR and CDR2 FQNEAQ (reference sequence). This CDR3 comprises 16 residues. PCR involved 60 Vbeta and 13 Jbeta primers. Repertoires were generated with immunoSEQ multiplex PCR, while TCRdb's copy carries only in-frame clones and drops some. Here the sample spans around 85,000 clones, roughly 70% being singletons. This clone was seen a few times. The sequencing sample was made of PBMCs. This sequence originates from a young man in good health and CMV-seropositive. The genes are TRBV7-9 and TRBJ2-7; 10 bases agree with TRBD1. In DNA form, the CDR3 reads TGTGCCAGCAGCTTAGAGGGGACAGGGGCTTCCTACGAGCAGTACTTC. Translation: CASSLEGTGASYEQYF.